A selection of T cell receptor beta chains follows, all from one sample in a study of a mutant IDH1 vaccine in newly diagnosed glioma. No cognate antigen is known for these TCRs. TCRdb's table, derived via immunoSEQ multiplex PCR, lists solely in-frame clones and lacks some. The data contain 50,000 to 75,000 clones, around 84% of them seen just once; the ten biggest clones take up 7.4%. The sample here was PBMCs, taken from a glioma patient whose treatment included an IDH1 peptide vaccine. The receptors were gathered from a woman in her fifties or sixties with glioma. The CDR3 runs from the conserved cysteine through the conserved F or W. The D gene is left open where the match is weak. Clone size is not always given. Where it is, it says once, few, many or a class for expanded clones.

TRBV28	TRBD2	TRBJ2-5	few	TGTGCCAGCAGCCCGCTAGCGGGGGCCGACATATACCAAGAGACCCAGTACTTC	CASSPLAGADIYQETQYF
TRBV11-2	NA	TRBJ1-5	NA	TGTGCCAGCAGCTTAGATCTTTCCCAGCCCCAGCATTTT	CASSLDLSQPQHF
TRBV21-1	NA	TRBJ1-5	NA	TGTGCCAGCAGCAAAGATCAGGGGGGGAATCAGCCCCAGCATTTT	CASSKDQGGNQPQHF
TRBV28	TRBD2	TRBJ2-2	NA	TGTGCCGGATCCAGTCGGCTAGCGGGGGCCGGGGAGCTGTTTTTT	CAGSSRLAGAGELFF
TRBV29-1	TRBD1	TRBJ2-2	NA	TGCAGCGTTGATGGGGGGACAGGGAGGGGGGAGCTGTTTTTT	CSVDGGTGRGELFF
TRBV18	NA	TRBJ1-1	NA	TGTGCCAGCTCACCAGGGGCGAACACTGAAGCTTTCTTT	CASSPGANTEAFF
TRBV10-3	TRBD1	TRBJ2-7	NA	TGTGCCATCAGTGACAACAGGGGTAGGGGCTACGAGCAGTACTTC	CAISDNRGRGYEQYF
TRBV5-4	NA	TRBJ2-3	once	TGTGCCAGCAGGGTCTCGGGGTATCCCCCTAGCACAGATACGCAGTATTTT	CASRVSGYPPSTDTQYF
TRBV18	TRBD2	TRBJ2-4	NA	TGTGCCAGCTCACCCTCGGGTAGCGGGGGCCCCATTCAGTACTTC	CASSPSGSGGPIQYF
TRBV4-2	NA	TRBJ1-4	NA	TGTGCCAGCAGCCAAACCTCCCGTAGGGAGGAAAAACTGTTTTTT	CASSQTSRREEKLFF
TRBV7-6	TRBD2	TRBJ2-1	NA	TGTGCCAGCAGCGGAAAGCCGGGACTAGCGGGGGAGAGCTCCTACAATGAGCAGTTCTTC	CASSGKPGLAGESSYNEQFF
TRBV14	NA	TRBJ1-2	NA	TGTGCCAGCAGCCAAGGGGAGGGGCTGGGCGGCTACACCTTC	CASSQGEGLGGYTF
TRBV27	NA	TRBJ2-7	once	TGTGCCAGCAGTTTATGGGGGGCCTACTACGAGCAGTACTTC	CASSLWGAYYEQYF
TRBV13	NA	TRBJ2-3	NA	TGTGCCAGCAGCTTAGATACGGGGCAGACAGATACGCAGTATTTT	CASSLDTGQTDTQYF
TRBV9	NA	TRBJ2-5	NA	TGTGCCAGCAGCCCGGGGGTGGGAGAGACCCAGTACTTC	CASSPGVGETQYF
TRBV29-1	NA	TRBJ2-5	NA	TGCAGCGTGTTGGGTGGAGAAGAGACCCAGTACTTC	CSVLGGEETQYF
TRBV29-1	TRBD1	TRBJ2-7	NA	TGCAGCGTTGCCAGGGGGCAAAACGAGCAGTACTTC	CSVARGQNEQYF
TRBV7-9	TRBD1	TRBJ1-5	NA	TGTGCCAGCAGCCCACAGGGGGGAGATCAGCCCCAGCATTTT	CASSPQGGDQPQHF
TRBV5-6	NA	TRBJ1-5	NA	TGTGCCAGCAGCTTACGCTCGACAGGACCTAATCAGCCCCAGCATTTT	CASSLRSTGPNQPQHF
TRBV19	NA	TRBJ1-2	few	TGTGCCAGTAGGGACACAACTTCCTATGGCTACACCTTC	CASRDTTSYGYTF
TRBV7-9	NA	TRBJ1-1	NA	TGTGCCAGCAGCGCCCCGAACTGGGGGAGAAACACTGAAGCTTTCTTT	CASSAPNWGRNTEAFF
TRBV6-1	TRBD1	TRBJ2-7	NA	TGTGCCAGCAGTGAATTGGGACAGCTTACCTCCTACGAGCAGTACTTC	CASSELGQLTSYEQYF
TRBV2	TRBD1	TRBJ1-5	NA	TGTGCCAGCAGTGAAAGGGGGCTCCAGCCCCAGCATTTT	CASSERGLQPQHF
TRBV28	TRBD1	TRBJ1-5	NA	TGTGCCAGCAGCAGGGACGACAGGGTCAATCAGCCCCAGCATTTT	CASSRDDRVNQPQHF
TRBV28	NA	TRBJ1-1	NA	TGTGCCAGCCTACCCCGGGAGAACACTGAAGCTTTCTTT	CASLPRENTEAFF
TRBV7-2	TRBD1	TRBJ2-1	NA	TGTGCCAGCAGCTTGGGACAGCCCTCCTACAATGAGCAGTTCTTC	CASSLGQPSYNEQFF
TRBV6-4	NA	TRBJ1-2	NA	TGTGCCAGCAGTGACAGGGCACACGATGGGATTGGCTACACCTTC	CASSDRAHDGIGYTF
TRBV2	NA	TRBJ2-2	NA	TGTGCCAGCACGACAGGCGGGGAGCTGTTTTTT	CASTTGGELFF
TRBV7-2	NA	TRBJ2-5	NA	TGTGCCAGCAGCCCCAAAGAGACCCAGTACTTC	CASSPKETQYF
TRBV5-1	TRBD1	TRBJ2-3	NA	TGCGCCAGCAGCTTAACCAGGGGGCGTGAGGCAGATACGCAGTATTTT	CASSLTRGREADTQYF
TRBV5-1	NA	TRBJ2-7	NA	TGCGCCAGCAAGCGGGACAACTCCTACGAGCAGTACTTC	CASKRDNSYEQYF
TRBV9	NA	TRBJ1-1	few	TGTGCCAGCAGCGTAGGGGTGAGGTTCACTGAAGCTTTCTTT	CASSVGVRFTEAFF
TRBV5-5	NA	TRBJ1-5	NA	TGTGCCAGCAGCCCCGGCCTCGGGGCGGGTCAGCCCCAGCATTTT	CASSPGLGAGQPQHF
TRBV4-1	NA	TRBJ2-6	NA	TGCGCCAGCAGCCAGGCCCTTACCTCTGGGGCCAACGTCCTGACTTTC	CASSQALTSGANVLTF
TRBV6-5	NA	TRBJ1-1	NA	TGTGCCAGCAGTTACCTCCTAACCCTCGCAAACACTGAAGCTTTCTTT	CASSYLLTLANTEAFF
TRBV5-6	NA	TRBJ1-3	NA	TGTGCCAGCAGCTTGTTAGGGGAGGCTGGAAACACCATATATTTT	CASSLLGEAGNTIYF
TRBV6-5	TRBD2	TRBJ2-2	NA	TGTGCCAGCAGTCAGGATCGCTGGGGGGGCGGGGAGCTGTTTTTT	CASSQDRWGGGELFF
TRBV21-1	NA	TRBJ2-3	NA	TGTGCCAGCAGCAAAGGACGGCCTAGCACAGATACGCAGTATTTT	CASSKGRPSTDTQYF
TRBV29-1	NA	TRBJ2-6	once	TGCAGCGTGGGGGAGCCAGGGGACGTCCTGACTTTC	CSVGEPGDVLTF
TRBV5-1	NA	TRBJ1-4	NA	TGCGCCAGCAGCCAAGGGACTCCGGATAAAAATGAAAAACTGTTTTTT	CASSQGTPDKNEKLFF
TRBV7-8	NA	TRBJ1-1	few	TGTGCCAGCAGCCGACTTCTGGGGGACGTCAAAGCTTTCTTT	CASSRLLGDVKAFF
TRBV19	NA	TRBJ1-2	NA	TGTGCCAGCCGGACAGCTAACTATGGCTACACCTTC	CASRTANYGYTF
TRBV27	TRBD1	TRBJ2-5	few	TGTGCCAGCGGACAGGGGATCCAAGAGACCCAGTACTTC	CASGQGIQETQYF
TRBV19	NA	TRBJ1-3	NA	TGTGCCAGCGGGCTAATCGCCGGAAACACCATATATTTT	CASGLIAGNTIYF
TRBV9	NA	TRBJ1-1	NA	TGTGCCAGCAGCGTGACATCGGGGGGCACTGAAGCTTTCTTT	CASSVTSGGTEAFF
TRBV11-2	TRBD2	TRBJ2-7	NA	TGTGCCAGCAGCTTGGCACTAGCGGGAATAACCTACGAGCAGTACTTC	CASSLALAGITYEQYF
TRBV9	NA	TRBJ2-2	few	TGTGCCAGCAGCTCGAGAGGGTCGAACACCGGGGAGCTGTTTTTT	CASSSRGSNTGELFF
TRBV28	NA	TRBJ1-4	NA	TGTGCCAGCAGTTTAGCTCAGGGGCCCTTTTTT	CASSLAQGPFF
TRBV15	NA	TRBJ2-5	NA	TGTGCCACCAGCAGGGGACCCCAAGAGACCCAGTACTTC	CATSRGPQETQYF
TRBV6-6	TRBD1	TRBJ1-1	NA	TGTGCCAGCAGTTCCCGATCGGGACAGACGAACACTGAAGCTTTCTTT	CASSSRSGQTNTEAFF
TRBV7-8	TRBD1	TRBJ1-3	NA	TGTGCCAGCAGCTTAGGGGGACAGGGGGCTGGAAACACCATATATTTT	CASSLGGQGAGNTIYF
TRBV11-3	TRBD1	TRBJ1-1	NA	TGTGCCAGCAGCTCCGGGACAGGGGCGAACACTGAAGCTTTCTTT	CASSSGTGANTEAFF
TRBV7-2	NA	TRBJ1-4	NA	TGTGCCAGCAGCTTAGCGCCTGATTTTAATGAAAAACTGTTTTTT	CASSLAPDFNEKLFF